This TCR beta chain derives from a study of OX40 agonist ivuxolimab in advanced cancers. Study background: A diagnosis of hepatocellular carcinoma, melanoma, renal cell or head and neck cancer was present in dose-escalation patients. Points from the study as a whole: More expanded clones were seen, on average, in CD8+ T cells than in CD4+.

CDR1 and CDR2 (germline): MNHEY, SVGAGI. CDR3 length: 16 amino acids. The V end lost 2 bases, the J end lost 2 bases, and 15 bases lay between the germline ends. Produced via immunoSEQ multiplex PCR; TCRdb's table is partial and in-frame only. The sample carries more than 80,000 clones, about 90% recorded once. Points on this clone: Antigen specificity is unknown.

Samples were taken at baseline and on day 1 of cycles 4 and 7. The clonotype comes from an adult with an advanced solid tumor such as melanoma, head and neck, liver or kidney cancer. The sample here was CD4+ or CD8+ T cells sorted from blood, taken in a trial of the OX40 agonist ivuxolimab. The chain uses TRBV6-5 and TRBJ2-5; TRBD1 is a possible D gene (5 bases). CDR3: CASSYHADSSQETQYF. The DNA of the CDR3 is TGTGCCAGCAGTTACCACGCCGACAGCTCTCAAGAGACCCAGTACTTC.